The text below deals with one T cell receptor beta chain. Antigen specificity is unknown. This could be a read error, since a much larger clone is one nucleotide away. As the template, RNA transcripts were used to amplify TCR beta CDR3 regions. HTBI primers were used in a first-round RT-PCR, which preceded a second-round multiplex PCR. TCRdb used MiXCR to reprocess the multiplex PCR reads, holding one entry per CDR3 protein. This table holds approximately 1.2 million distinct CDR3 sequences, about 38% found once. This sample is part of a study of Graves' ophthalmopathy and Graves' hyperthyroidism. Study results and caveats: Both a roughly 66% sensitivity and a roughly 75% specificity characterized the model's predictions of ophthalmopathy progression.

The CDR3 has 9 residues. The germline V gene encodes CDR1 SEHNR and CDR2 FQNEAQ (reference sequence). Trimming removed 3 bases at V and 13 bases at J, with 1 base between. The hyperthyroidism patients had a new diagnosis of under 2 months' duration and were aged 18 to 65. Excluded were patients with other autoimmune diseases, uncontrolled infections, pregnancy or lactation. The clonotype originates from an adult man with Graves' hyperthyroidism. The chain carries TRBV7-9 and TRBJ1-6, with D uncertain. Sequencing was performed on peripheral blood or thyroid tissue (not recorded which). The DNA for the CDR3 is TGTGCCAGCAGCTTCCCCCTCCACTTT. Amino acid sequence: CASSFPLHF.